The entry below describes one T cell receptor (beta chain). The PCR ran on 60 Vbeta and 13 Jbeta primers. Using immunoSEQ multiplex PCR, the repertoire was profiled, and TCRdb retains in-frame clones only, with some absent. The data hold approximately 100,000 clones, with around three fifths observed a single time. Trimming at V came to 4 bases and at J to 10 bases, leaving 12 bases not matched to a gene. Germline V gene lookup returns CDR1 SGHRS and CDR2 YFSETQ. CDR3 length: 15 residues. The sample is drawn from a study of cytomegalovirus exposure and HLA in healthy donors. The receptor comes from a man aged 25 to 45 in good health and CMV-seronegative. This sequence joins TRBV5-1 and TRBJ2-1; 9 bases match TRBD2. Sequencing input: PBMCs. CDR3 loop: CASSEGTSPTGEQFF. The DNA of the CDR3 is TGCGCCAGCAGCGAGGGGACTAGCCCCACGGGCGAGCAGTTCTTC.